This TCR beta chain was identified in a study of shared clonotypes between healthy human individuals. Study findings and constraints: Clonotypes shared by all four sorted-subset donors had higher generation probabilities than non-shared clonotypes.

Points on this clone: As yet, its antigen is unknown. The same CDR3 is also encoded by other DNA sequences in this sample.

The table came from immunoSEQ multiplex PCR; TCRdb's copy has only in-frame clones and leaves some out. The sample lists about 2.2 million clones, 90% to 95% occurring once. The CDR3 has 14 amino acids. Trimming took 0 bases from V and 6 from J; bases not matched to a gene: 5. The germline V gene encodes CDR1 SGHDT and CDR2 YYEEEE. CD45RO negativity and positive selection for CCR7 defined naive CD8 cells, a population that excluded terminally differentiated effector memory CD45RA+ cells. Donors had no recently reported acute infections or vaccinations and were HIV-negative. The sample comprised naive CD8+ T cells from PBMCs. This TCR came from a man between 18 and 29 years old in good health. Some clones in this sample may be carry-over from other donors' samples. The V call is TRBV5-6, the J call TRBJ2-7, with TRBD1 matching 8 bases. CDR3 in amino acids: CASSLGGQGGEQYF. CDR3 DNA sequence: TGTGCCAGCAGCTTGGGTGGACAGGGTGGCGAGCAGTACTTC.